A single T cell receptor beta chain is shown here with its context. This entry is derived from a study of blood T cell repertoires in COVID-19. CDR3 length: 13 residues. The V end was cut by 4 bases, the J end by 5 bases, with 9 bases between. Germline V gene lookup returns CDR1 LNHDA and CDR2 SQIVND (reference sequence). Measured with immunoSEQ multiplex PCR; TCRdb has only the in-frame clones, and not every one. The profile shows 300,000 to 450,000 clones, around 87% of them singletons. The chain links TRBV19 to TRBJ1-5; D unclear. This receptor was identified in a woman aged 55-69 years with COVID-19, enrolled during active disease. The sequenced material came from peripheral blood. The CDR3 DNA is TGTGCCAGTAGTACCCTTTTCGATCAGCCCCAGCATTTT. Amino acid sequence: CASSTLFDQPQHF. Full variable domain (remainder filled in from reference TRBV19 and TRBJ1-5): DGGITQSPKYLFRKEGQNVTLSCEQNLNHDAMYWYRQDPGQGLRLIYYSQIVNDFQKGDIAEGYSVSREKKESFPLTVTSAQKNPTAFYLCASSTLFDQPQHFGDGTRLSIL.